This T cell receptor beta chain was recovered during a study of blood T cell repertoires in COVID-19 (dated by TCRdb to 2020 to 2022). Context from the whole study: The collaborator samples originated in the United States, Italy and Spain and spanned the acute and convalescent phases of COVID-19. The material from the prospective study consisted of cDNA or gDNA derived from T cells, B-cell-depleted T cells, or PBMCs. Sample metadata almost always included a de-identified subject ID, COVID-19 status, age in years and sex. The repertoires were released in a freely available public database meant as a resource for research on the immune response to SARS-CoV-2. The dataset comprised deeply sampled blood TCRbeta repertoires from subjects exposed to, actively infected with, or recovered from COVID-19. Where available, HLA class I and class II types were obtained from metadata supplied by the sample provider rather than from assay-based typing. The samples were drawn from two sources: the first 160 participants of the ongoing ImmuneRACE study, and over 950 subjects contributed by 6 global collaborators.

V trim: 6 bases; J trim: 7 bases; unmatched bases: 11. The germline V gene gives CDR1 as MNHEY and CDR2 as SVGAGI. The CDR3 sequence holds 15 residues, the cysteine and phenylalanine included. Left in the record is the CDR3 DNA by itself, 45 bases read in frame from the first base. TCRbeta CDR3 regions were amplified from genomic DNA using the immunoSEQ Assay, a bias-controlled multiplex PCR. In the paper's pipeline: The number of nucleated cells in each sample was estimated by amplification of reference gene primers within the assay. To quantify the absolute abundance of each unique TCRbeta CDR3 rearrangement, sequence reads were collapsed and filtered. For each sample, productive Simpson clonality was calculated as the square root of Simpson's diversity index across productive rearrangements. The source is immuneACCESS, and TCRdb retained only in-frame sequences with V and J called. Part of the clones is not carried over; for the studies checked, unresolved V genes explain less than half of this, and the remainder is unexplained. That table gives V, J and clone size, and the DNA gave D and trimming. Counted in this sample were over 150,000 clones; 65% to 90% of them appeared once. The ten largest make up more than 7.5% of the sample.

Collaborating institutions collected whole blood in K2EDTA tubes following their own protocols. For TCRbeta analysis, collaborators shipped samples as frozen whole blood, isolated PBMCs, or DNA extracted from either of those sample types. Concerning this clone: The clone's antigen remains unknown. Base quality data are lacking; no much larger clone is found one base away.

The research as a whole found: How much clinical and demographic metadata was included differed by source and by participant, and the metadata was provided uncurated.

The sequence came from a man aged 50 to 59 with active or convalescent COVID-19. Sequenced: peripheral blood. The chain was built from TRBV6-5 and TRBJ2-1; 8 bases in between match TRBD2. Read as DNA, the sequence is TGTGCCAGCAGCCACGGGAGGGCCTTTGGGAATGAGCAGTTCTTC. This gives the protein CASSHGRAFGNEQFF.